This T cell receptor (beta chain) came from a study of blood T cells in healthy people across ages. Study observations and caveats: The donors' CMV status was not determined, possibly confounding changes in expanded clonotypes.

Trimming pared 1 base from V and 8 bases from J, leaving 20 bases between. Per the germline V gene, CDR1 is SEHNR and CDR2 is FQNEAQ (reference sequence). The CDR3 runs to 16 residues. For this clonotype: Its antigen is undetermined.

With a J-beta primer mix and a sample-barcoded 5' primer, a second PCR ran about 7 to 12 cycles. TCRdb processed the 5' RACE reads anew with MiXCR; each CDR3 protein has one entry. The sample consists of around 2 million distinct CDR3 sequences, 39% of them appearing once. The people who gave samples were healthy Caucasians from Russia, aged 6 to 90. A minimum of 5.5 micrograms of total RNA was extracted per sample. The clonotype was recovered from a human donor in good health. The sequencing input was blood. This chain joins TRBV7-9 and TRBJ1-1; D gene ambiguous. The CDR3 coding sequence is TGTGCCAGCAGCTTAGGTGCGGTTAAGGGTTCGGGGGAAGCTTTCTTT. Translation: CASSLGAVKGSGEAFF. Based on the CDR3 plus reference TRBV7-9 and TRBJ1-1, the full variable domain is DTGVSQNPRHKITKRGQNVTFRCDPISEHNRLYWYRQTLGQGPEFLTYFQNEAQLEKSRLLSDRFSAERPKGSFSTLEIQRTEQGDSAMYLCASSLGAVKGSGEAFFGQGTRLTVV.